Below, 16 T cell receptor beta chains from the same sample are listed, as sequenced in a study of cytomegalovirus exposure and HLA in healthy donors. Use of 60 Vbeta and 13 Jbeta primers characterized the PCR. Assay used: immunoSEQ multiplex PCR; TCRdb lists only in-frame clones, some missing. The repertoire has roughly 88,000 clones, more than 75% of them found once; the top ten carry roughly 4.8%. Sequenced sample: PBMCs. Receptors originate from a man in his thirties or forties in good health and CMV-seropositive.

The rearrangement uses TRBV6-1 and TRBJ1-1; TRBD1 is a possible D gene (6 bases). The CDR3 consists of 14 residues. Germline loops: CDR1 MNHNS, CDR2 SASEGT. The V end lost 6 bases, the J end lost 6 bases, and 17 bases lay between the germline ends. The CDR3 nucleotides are TGTGCCAGCAGCGTACAGGGCTTAAGGGCTGAAGCTTTCTTT. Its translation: CASSVQGLRAEAFF.

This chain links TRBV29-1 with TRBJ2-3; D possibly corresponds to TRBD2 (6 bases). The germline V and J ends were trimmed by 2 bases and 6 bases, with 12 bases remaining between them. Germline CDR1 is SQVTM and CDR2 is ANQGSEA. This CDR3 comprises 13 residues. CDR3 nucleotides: TGCAGCGTTGAACGGGGGAGAGGGGATACGCAGTATTTT. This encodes CSVERGRGDTQYF.

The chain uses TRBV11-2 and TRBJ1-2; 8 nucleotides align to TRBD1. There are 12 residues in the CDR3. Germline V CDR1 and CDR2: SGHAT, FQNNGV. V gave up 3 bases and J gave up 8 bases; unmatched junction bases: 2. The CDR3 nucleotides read TGTGCCAGCAGCTTGGGACAGGAGGGCTACACCTTC. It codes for CASSLGQEGYTF.

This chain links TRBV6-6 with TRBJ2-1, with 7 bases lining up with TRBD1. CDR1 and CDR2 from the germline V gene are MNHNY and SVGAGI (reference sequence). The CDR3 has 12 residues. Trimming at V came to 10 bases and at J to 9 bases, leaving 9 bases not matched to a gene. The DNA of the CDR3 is TGTGCCACCGAAGACAGGGCAATTGAGCAGTTCTTC. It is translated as CATEDRAIEQFF.

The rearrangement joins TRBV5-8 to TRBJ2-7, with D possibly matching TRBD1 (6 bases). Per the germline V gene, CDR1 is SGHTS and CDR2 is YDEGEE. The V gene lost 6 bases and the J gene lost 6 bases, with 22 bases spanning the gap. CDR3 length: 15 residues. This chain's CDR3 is CASTRTETGISEQYF. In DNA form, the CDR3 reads TGTGCCAGCACCCGTACCGAAACAGGGATCTCCGAGCAGTACTTC.

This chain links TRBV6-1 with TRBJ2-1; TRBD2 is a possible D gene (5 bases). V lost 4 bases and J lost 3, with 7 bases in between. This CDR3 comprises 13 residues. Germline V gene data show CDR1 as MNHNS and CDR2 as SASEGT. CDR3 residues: CASSVRDYNEQFF. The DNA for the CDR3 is TGTGCCAGCAGTGTACGGGACTACAATGAGCAGTTCTTC.

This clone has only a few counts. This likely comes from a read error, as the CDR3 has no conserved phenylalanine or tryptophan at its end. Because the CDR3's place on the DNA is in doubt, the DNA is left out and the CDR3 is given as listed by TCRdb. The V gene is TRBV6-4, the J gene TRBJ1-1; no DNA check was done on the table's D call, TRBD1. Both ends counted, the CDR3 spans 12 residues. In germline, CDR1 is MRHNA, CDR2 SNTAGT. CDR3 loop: CASSDSRGGANY.

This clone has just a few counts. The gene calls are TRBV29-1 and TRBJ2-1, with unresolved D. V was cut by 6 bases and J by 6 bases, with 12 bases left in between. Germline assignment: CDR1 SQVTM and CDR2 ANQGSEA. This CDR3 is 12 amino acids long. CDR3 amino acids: CSVGIRGNEQFF. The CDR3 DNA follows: TGCAGCGTCGGTATCAGAGGCAATGAGCAGTTCTTC.

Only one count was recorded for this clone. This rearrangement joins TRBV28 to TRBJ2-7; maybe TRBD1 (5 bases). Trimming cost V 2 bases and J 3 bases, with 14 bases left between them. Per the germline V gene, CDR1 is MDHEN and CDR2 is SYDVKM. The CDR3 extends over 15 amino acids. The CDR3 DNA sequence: TGTGCCAGCAGTTTAGCATTGGCAGGGATCTACGAGCAGTACTTC. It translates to CASSLALAGIYEQYF.

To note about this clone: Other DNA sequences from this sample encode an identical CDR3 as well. The CDR3 bases are TGTGCCAGCAGCTGGACGGGGGATAGCAATCAGCCCCAGCATTTT. Its translation is CASSWTGDSNQPQHF. The chain is built from TRBV7-2 and TRBJ1-5, with D tentatively TRBD1 (5 bases). V lost 4 bases and J lost 0, with 10 bases in between. This CDR3 region has 15 residues. Germline V CDR1 and CDR2: SGHTA, FQGNSA.

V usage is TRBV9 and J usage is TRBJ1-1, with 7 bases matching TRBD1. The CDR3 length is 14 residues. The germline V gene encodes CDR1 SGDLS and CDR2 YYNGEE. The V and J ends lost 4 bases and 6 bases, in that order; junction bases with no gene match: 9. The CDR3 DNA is TGTGCCAGCAGCCCCAGGGACAGTGGCGCTGAAGCTTTCTTT. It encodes CASSPRDSGAEAFF.

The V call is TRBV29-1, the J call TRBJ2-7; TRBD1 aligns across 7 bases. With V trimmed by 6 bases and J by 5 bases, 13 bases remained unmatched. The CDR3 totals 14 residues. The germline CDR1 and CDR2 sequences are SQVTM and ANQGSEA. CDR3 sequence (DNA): TGCAGCGTCGAGGGATCTACAGGGGTGGACGAGCAGTACTTC. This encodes CSVEGSTGVDEQYF.

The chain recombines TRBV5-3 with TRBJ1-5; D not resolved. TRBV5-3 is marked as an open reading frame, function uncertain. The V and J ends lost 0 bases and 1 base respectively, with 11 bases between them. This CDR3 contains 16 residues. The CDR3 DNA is TGTGCCAGAAGCTTGGCCGGAGGACCGAGCAATCAGCCCCAGCATTTT. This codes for CARSLAGGPSNQPQHF.

The CDR3 sequence is CASSVGQGKNIQYF. For the CDR3, the DNA is TGTGCCAGCAGTGTAGGACAGGGGAAAAACATTCAGTACTTC. The V gene is TRBV2, the J gene TRBJ2-4, with 9 bases that match TRBD1. With V trimmed by 4 bases and J by 4 bases, 2 bases remained unmatched. CDR3 length: 14 amino acids. CDR1 is SNHLY, CDR2 FYNNEI, per germline.

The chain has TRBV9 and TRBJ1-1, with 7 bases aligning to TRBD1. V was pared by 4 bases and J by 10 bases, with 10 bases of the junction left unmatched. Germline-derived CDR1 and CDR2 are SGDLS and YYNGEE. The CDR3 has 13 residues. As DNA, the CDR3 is TGTGCCAGCAGCCCTCGGGACAGCAAAAGAGCTTTCTTT. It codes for CASSPRDSKRAFF.

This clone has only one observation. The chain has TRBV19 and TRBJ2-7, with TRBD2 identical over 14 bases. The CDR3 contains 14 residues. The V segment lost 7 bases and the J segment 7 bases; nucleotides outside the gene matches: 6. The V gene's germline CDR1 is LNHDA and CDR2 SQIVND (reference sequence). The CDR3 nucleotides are TGTGCCAGTAAGGGGACTAGCGGGAGTGTGGAGCAGTACTTC. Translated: CASKGTSGSVEQYF.